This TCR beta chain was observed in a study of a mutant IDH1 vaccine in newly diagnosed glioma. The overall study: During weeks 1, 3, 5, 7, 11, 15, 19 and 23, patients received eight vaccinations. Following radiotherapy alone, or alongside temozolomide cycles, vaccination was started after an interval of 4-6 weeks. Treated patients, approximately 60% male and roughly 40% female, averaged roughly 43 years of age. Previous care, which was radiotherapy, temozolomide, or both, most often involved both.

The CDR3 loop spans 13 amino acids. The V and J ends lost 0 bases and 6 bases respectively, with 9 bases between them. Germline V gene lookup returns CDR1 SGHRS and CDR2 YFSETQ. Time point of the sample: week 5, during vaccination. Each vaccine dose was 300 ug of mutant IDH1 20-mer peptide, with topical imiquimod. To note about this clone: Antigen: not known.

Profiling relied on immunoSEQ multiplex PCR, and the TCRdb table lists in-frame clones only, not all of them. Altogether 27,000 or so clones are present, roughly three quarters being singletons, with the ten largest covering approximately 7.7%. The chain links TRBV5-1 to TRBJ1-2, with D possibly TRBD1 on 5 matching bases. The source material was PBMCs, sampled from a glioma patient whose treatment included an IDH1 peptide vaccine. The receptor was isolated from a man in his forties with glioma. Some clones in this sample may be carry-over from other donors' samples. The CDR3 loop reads CASSLGGGDGYTF. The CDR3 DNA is TGCGCCAGCAGCTTGGGGGGGGGTGATGGCTACACCTTC.